A selection of T cell receptor beta chains follows, all from one sample in a study of technical replicates of blood from a handful of donors. Data came from immunoSEQ multiplex PCR; TCRdb stores just in-frame clones and leaves some out. The repertoire holds tens of thousands of clones, around 95% seen once, with 0.2% to 0.25% in the top ten. Sequencing was done on a sample of T cells isolated from PBMCs. The receptors were gathered from a human donor in good health. Each CDR3 is given with its conserved first and last residue. The D gene is left open where the match is weak. Size values are once, few and many counts, or a class for expanded clones, and some rows have none.

abundance: -; v_gene: TRBV28; d_gene: -; j_gene: TRBJ2-7; CDR3nt: TGTGCCAGCAGTACCACAGCGACGGGGGACTTC; CDR3aa: CASSTTATGDF
abundance: -; v_gene: TRBV28; d_gene: TRBD2; j_gene: TRBJ2-3; CDR3nt: TGTGCCAGCAGTTCGAGCGGGACCACAGATACGCAGTATTTT; CDR3aa: CASSSSGTTDTQYF
abundance: -; v_gene: TRBV6-5; d_gene: -; j_gene: TRBJ2-7; CDR3nt: TGTGCCTCCTCCGAGTTTGGCTCCTACGAGCAGTACTTC; CDR3aa: CASSEFGSYEQYF
abundance: -; v_gene: TRBV5-1; d_gene: TRBD1; j_gene: TRBJ2-3; CDR3nt: TGCGCCAGCAGCATAGGACAGGGCACAGATACGCAGTATTTT; CDR3aa: CASSIGQGTDTQYF
abundance: -; v_gene: TRBV5-1; d_gene: TRBD2; j_gene: TRBJ2-7; CDR3nt: TGCGCCAGCAGCTTTCGGACTAGCGGGGGATTCTACGAGCAGTACTTC; CDR3aa: CASSFRTSGGFYEQYF
abundance: -; v_gene: TRBV5-4; d_gene: TRBD2; j_gene: TRBJ2-1; CDR3nt: TGTGCCAGCAGCCCCGGGACTAGGAGGGGCAATGAGCAGTTCTTC; CDR3aa: CASSPGTRRGNEQFF
abundance: few; v_gene: TRBV9; d_gene: -; j_gene: TRBJ2-2; CDR3nt: TGTGCCAGCAGCGTAGGGCGGGACGCAAACACCGGGGAGCTGTTTTTT; CDR3aa: CASSVGRDANTGELFF
abundance: -; v_gene: TRBV28; d_gene: TRBD1; j_gene: TRBJ1-4; CDR3nt: TGTGCCAGCCGGGACAGAGAAAAACTGTTTTTT; CDR3aa: CASRDREKLFF
abundance: few; v_gene: TRBV12-5; d_gene: TRBD1; j_gene: TRBJ2-3; CDR3nt: TGTGCTAGTGGTCCCGGACAGGGGGGAGATACGCAGTATTTT; CDR3aa: CASGPGQGGDTQYF
abundance: -; v_gene: TRBV7-3; d_gene: TRBD2; j_gene: TRBJ2-3; CDR3nt: TGTGCCAGCAGCTTAAGGGGAGTAGCGGGGACCTCAGATACGCAGTATTTT; CDR3aa: CASSLRGVAGTSDTQYF
abundance: -; v_gene: TRBV9; d_gene: TRBD2; j_gene: TRBJ2-5; CDR3nt: TGTGCCAGCAGCCTGGGACTAGCGGGGGTAGGGGAGACCCAGTACTTC; CDR3aa: CASSLGLAGVGETQYF
abundance: -; v_gene: TRBV7-6; d_gene: -; j_gene: TRBJ2-1; CDR3nt: TGTGCCAGCAGCGCCCGGTACGGGGGAACGAATGAGCAGTTCTTC; CDR3aa: CASSARYGGTNEQFF
abundance: -; v_gene: TRBV5-6; d_gene: TRBD1; j_gene: TRBJ1-2; CDR3nt: TGTGCCAGCAGCCTGGGACAGGATTACGGCTACACCTTC; CDR3aa: CASSLGQDYGYTF
abundance: -; v_gene: TRBV9; d_gene: TRBD1; j_gene: TRBJ1-2; CDR3nt: TGTGCCAGCAGCGTAGAAGGGACAGGGGGCGTCTATGGCTACACCTTC; CDR3aa: CASSVEGTGGVYGYTF
abundance: -; v_gene: TRBV5-4; d_gene: TRBD1; j_gene: TRBJ2-5; CDR3nt: TGTGCCAGCAGCTTCAGGACAGGGTTAAACAGGACCCAGTACTTC; CDR3aa: CASSFRTGLNRTQYF
abundance: once; v_gene: TRBV6-5; d_gene: -; j_gene: TRBJ2-3; CDR3nt: TGTGCCAGCAGACTATCAGATACGCAGTATTTT; CDR3aa: CASRLSDTQYF
abundance: -; v_gene: TRBV5-1; d_gene: TRBD1; j_gene: TRBJ2-3; CDR3nt: TGCGCCAGCAGCGGACGGGACAGGGTGGCAGATACGCAGTATTTT; CDR3aa: CASSGRDRVADTQYF
abundance: -; v_gene: TRBV7-9; d_gene: TRBD1; j_gene: TRBJ2-3; CDR3nt: TGTGCCAGCAGCTTAGTAGGACAGGGAACTAGCACAGATACGCAGTATTTT; CDR3aa: CASSLVGQGTSTDTQYF
abundance: once; v_gene: TRBV5-1; d_gene: TRBD1; j_gene: TRBJ2-5; CDR3nt: TGCGCCAGCAGCTTGGAGGGGACAGGGCTGGAAGAGACCCAGTACTTC; CDR3aa: CASSLEGTGLEETQYF
abundance: -; v_gene: TRBV7-3; d_gene: -; j_gene: TRBJ2-2; CDR3nt: TGTGCCAGCTCATTAGGCGGCACCACCGGGGAGCTGTTTTTT; CDR3aa: CASSLGGTTGELFF
abundance: -; v_gene: TRBV9; d_gene: -; j_gene: TRBJ2-5; CDR3nt: TGTGCCAGCAGCGTCAGCCGGGACACCTACCGGGAGACCCAGTACTTC; CDR3aa: CASSVSRDTYRETQYF
abundance: -; v_gene: TRBV20-1; d_gene: TRBD2; j_gene: TRBJ2-3; CDR3nt: TGCAGTGCTGGTCTAGCGGGAGGGTATTTT; CDR3aa: CSAGLAGGYF
abundance: -; v_gene: TRBV29-1; d_gene: TRBD1; j_gene: TRBJ2-5; CDR3nt: TGCAGCGTTGAAAAGGGACAGGGCATGAAGACCCAGTACTTC; CDR3aa: CSVEKGQGMKTQYF
abundance: -; v_gene: TRBV11-2; d_gene: -; j_gene: TRBJ2-7; CDR3nt: TGTGCCAGCAAACCGGACAGACCCTCCTACGAGCAGTACTTC; CDR3aa: CASKPDRPSYEQYF
abundance: -; v_gene: TRBV7-9; d_gene: TRBD1; j_gene: TRBJ2-7; CDR3nt: TGTGCCAGCAGCTCAGGGGGTCATCCCTACGAGCAGTACTTC; CDR3aa: CASSSGGHPYEQYF
abundance: -; v_gene: TRBV28; d_gene: -; j_gene: TRBJ1-2; CDR3nt: TGTGCCAGCACCTCCCCCGCGGGTAGAGCGGGTGGCTACACCTTC; CDR3aa: CASTSPAGRAGGYTF
abundance: -; v_gene: TRBV5-4; d_gene: TRBD1; j_gene: TRBJ2-5; CDR3nt: TGTGCCAGCAGCGTGACAGGGTCCCAAGAGACCCAGTACTTC; CDR3aa: CASSVTGSQETQYF
abundance: -; v_gene: TRBV10-3; d_gene: TRBD1; j_gene: TRBJ2-7; CDR3nt: TGTGCCATCAGTGTAAATCGAGAGACAGGGGCCGGAGAGCAGTACTTC; CDR3aa: CAISVNRETGAGEQYF
abundance: -; v_gene: TRBV20-1; d_gene: -; j_gene: TRBJ1-1; CDR3nt: TGCAGTGCAACGCGGGAGACTGAAGCTTTCTTT; CDR3aa: CSATRETEAFF
abundance: -; v_gene: TRBV12-5; d_gene: TRBD1; j_gene: TRBJ2-7; CDR3nt: TGTGCTAGTGGTTTGTGGACAGGGCGCGAGCAGTACTTC; CDR3aa: CASGLWTGREQYF
abundance: few; v_gene: TRBV15; d_gene: -; j_gene: TRBJ1-6; CDR3nt: TGTGCCACCAGCAGAGCCAGCTATAATTCACCCCTCCACTTT; CDR3aa: CATSRASYNSPLHF
abundance: once; v_gene: TRBV11-1; d_gene: -; j_gene: TRBJ2-5; CDR3nt: TGTGCCAGCAGCAGCTCTCTAGGTGCGGGGCAAGAGACCCAGTACTTC; CDR3aa: CASSSSLGAGQETQYF
abundance: -; v_gene: TRBV7-6; d_gene: TRBD2; j_gene: TRBJ2-7; CDR3nt: TGTGCCAGCAGCTTAGTGCTAGCGGGGAAACCCTACGAGCAGTACTTC; CDR3aa: CASSLVLAGKPYEQYF
abundance: -; v_gene: TRBV9; d_gene: -; j_gene: TRBJ1-3; CDR3nt: TGTGCCAGCAGCGTTACAGTGGTCTCTGGAAACACCATATATTTT; CDR3aa: CASSVTVVSGNTIYF
abundance: -; v_gene: TRBV11-2; d_gene: -; j_gene: TRBJ2-1; CDR3nt: TGTGCCAGCAGCTTAGTATCCGTGGGGAAGGGGAGGAATGAGCAGTTCTTC; CDR3aa: CASSLVSVGKGRNEQFF
abundance: -; v_gene: TRBV28; d_gene: -; j_gene: TRBJ1-3; CDR3nt: TGTGCCAGCAGTCCAGTGGACAGTCGAAACACCATATATTTT; CDR3aa: CASSPVDSRNTIYF
abundance: -; v_gene: TRBV5-6; d_gene: TRBD2; j_gene: TRBJ2-1; CDR3nt: TGTGCCAGCAGCCGCTCACTAGCGGGGGGGCTTGAGCAGTTCTTC; CDR3aa: CASSRSLAGGLEQFF
abundance: -; v_gene: TRBV10-3; d_gene: TRBD2; j_gene: TRBJ2-7; CDR3nt: TGTGCCATCGGGAGGACGAGCGGGAGTGGGTACGAGCAGTACTTC; CDR3aa: CAIGRTSGSGYEQYF
abundance: -; v_gene: TRBV29-1; d_gene: -; j_gene: TRBJ2-7; CDR3nt: TGCAGCGTTGAAGAGGGAGGCGGCGAGCAGTACTTC; CDR3aa: CSVEEGGGEQYF
abundance: -; v_gene: TRBV9; d_gene: TRBD2; j_gene: TRBJ2-7; CDR3nt: TGTGCCAGCCAGCGGGGGCCCTCCTACGAGCAGTACTTC; CDR3aa: CASQRGPSYEQYF
abundance: -; v_gene: TRBV7-6; d_gene: TRBD2; j_gene: TRBJ2-1; CDR3nt: TGTGCCAGCAGCTTGGGACTAGCGGGGAATGAGCAGTTCTTC; CDR3aa: CASSLGLAGNEQFF
abundance: -; v_gene: TRBV9; d_gene: TRBD1; j_gene: TRBJ2-2; CDR3nt: TGTGCCAGCAGCGTAGGGACAGGACCCACCGGGGAGCTGTTTTTT; CDR3aa: CASSVGTGPTGELFF
abundance: -; v_gene: TRBV9; d_gene: TRBD2; j_gene: TRBJ2-7; CDR3nt: TGTGCCAGCAGCGTAGCTGCGCCTAGCGGGAGATACGAGCAGTACTTC; CDR3aa: CASSVAAPSGRYEQYF
abundance: once; v_gene: TRBV14; d_gene: -; j_gene: TRBJ2-1; CDR3nt: TGTGCCAGCAGTCCTATCTCCTACAATGAGCAGTTCTTC; CDR3aa: CASSPISYNEQFF
abundance: -; v_gene: TRBV20-1; d_gene: -; j_gene: TRBJ2-7; CDR3nt: TGCAGTGCTGTTACAGGGCCCGAGCAGTACTTC; CDR3aa: CSAVTGPEQYF
abundance: -; v_gene: TRBV7-9; d_gene: TRBD1; j_gene: TRBJ2-7; CDR3nt: TGTGCCAGCAGGGGACAGTCCTACGAGCAGTACTTC; CDR3aa: CASRGQSYEQYF
abundance: -; v_gene: TRBV29-1; d_gene: TRBD2; j_gene: TRBJ2-7; CDR3nt: TGCAGCGTTGAAGTCGTCCTAGCGGGGCGCGAGCAGTACTTC; CDR3aa: CSVEVVLAGREQYF
abundance: -; v_gene: TRBV5-1; d_gene: -; j_gene: TRBJ2-1; CDR3nt: TGCGCCAGCAGCTTGGTGGGGATAGACAGCTTCTCCTACAATGAGCAGTTCTTC; CDR3aa: CASSLVGIDSFSYNEQFF
abundance: -; v_gene: TRBV11-3; d_gene: -; j_gene: TRBJ2-6; CDR3nt: TGTGCCAGCAGCTTACTTAGCTCTGGGGCCAACGTCCTGACTTTC; CDR3aa: CASSLLSSGANVLTF
abundance: -; v_gene: TRBV7-2; d_gene: -; j_gene: TRBJ1-2; CDR3nt: TGTGCCAGCAGCTTAGTTGACAGTCCCCCGAGGGGCTACACCTTC; CDR3aa: CASSLVDSPPRGYTF
abundance: -; v_gene: TRBV28; d_gene: TRBD2; j_gene: TRBJ2-3; CDR3nt: TGTGCCACCGGAGGACTAGCGGGACGAACTAGCACAGATACGCAGTATTTT; CDR3aa: CATGGLAGRTSTDTQYF